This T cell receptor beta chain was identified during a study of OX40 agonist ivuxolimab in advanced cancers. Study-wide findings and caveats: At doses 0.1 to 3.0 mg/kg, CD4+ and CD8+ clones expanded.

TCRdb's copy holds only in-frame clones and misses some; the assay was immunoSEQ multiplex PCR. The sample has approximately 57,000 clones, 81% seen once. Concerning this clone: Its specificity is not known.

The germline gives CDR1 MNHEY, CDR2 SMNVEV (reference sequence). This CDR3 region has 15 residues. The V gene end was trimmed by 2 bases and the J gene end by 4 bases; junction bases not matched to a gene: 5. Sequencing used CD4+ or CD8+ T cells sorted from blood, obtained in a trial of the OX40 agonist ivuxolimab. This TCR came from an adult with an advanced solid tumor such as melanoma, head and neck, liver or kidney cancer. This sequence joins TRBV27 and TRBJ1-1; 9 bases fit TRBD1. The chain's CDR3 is CASSLGPDRGTEAFF. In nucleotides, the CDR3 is TGTGCCAGCAGTTTAGGGCCGGACAGGGGCACTGAAGCTTTCTTT.